The 8 T cell receptor beta chains presented below share a single source sample, sequenced in a study of cytomegalovirus exposure and HLA in healthy donors. PCR involved 60 Vbeta and 13 Jbeta primers. Sequencing was performed with immunoSEQ multiplex PCR; in TCRdb, only in-frame clones are kept and a portion is missing. The table lists roughly 200,000 clones, just over 75% of them singletons. Sequencing input: PBMCs. Receptors were obtained from a man aged 18-30 years in good health and CMV-seronegative.

The chain carries TRBV29-1 and TRBJ1-2; D might be TRBD1 (6 bases). Trimming pared 5 bases from V and 5 bases from J, leaving 18 bases between. The V gene's germline CDR1 is SQVTM and CDR2 ANQGSEA. The CDR3 contains 14 residues. CDR3 bases: TGCAGCGTTCCCCCCGCACAGGGCGGATATGGCTACACCTTC. Amino acid sequence: CSVPPAQGGYGYTF.

The table lists this clone with many counts. This chain links TRBV2 with TRBJ1-5, with 9 bases aligning to TRBD1. CDR3 length equals 13 residues. The germline gives CDR1 SNHLY, CDR2 FYNNEI. Trimming at V came to 8 bases and at J to 4 bases, leaving 3 bases not matched to a gene. CDR3 nucleotides: TGTGCCAGCGACAGGGGGAAAAATCAGCCCCAGCATTTT. It specifies CASDRGKNQPQHF. The whole variable domain, filled in from reference TRBV2 and TRBJ1-5, reads EPEVTQTPSHQVTQMGQEVILRCVPISNHLYFYWYRQILGQKVEFLVSFYNNEISEKSEIFDDQFSVERPDGSNFTLKIRSTKLEDSAMYFCASDRGKNQPQHFGDGTRLSIL.

V and J are TRBV9 and TRBJ1-2, with 7 bases lining up with TRBD1. CDR1 SGDLS and CDR2 YYNGEE come from the germline V gene. V trimming: 1 base; J trimming: 4 bases; junction bases outside the gene matches: 7. The CDR3 length is 15 residues. Here the CDR3 DNA reads TGTGCCAGCAGCGTATCGGCAGGGGGGAGCTATGGCTACACCTTC. Amino acid sequence: CASSVSAGGSYGYTF.

The chain links TRBV5-1 to TRBJ2-7, with D perhaps matching TRBD2 (6 bases). The CDR3 spans 15 residues. V lost 2 bases, J lost 4 bases, and 16 bases lay in between. The germline CDR1 and CDR2 sequences are SGHRS and YFSETQ. CDR3 sequence: CASSLLDSSAYEQYF. In nucleotides, the CDR3 is TGCGCCAGCAGCTTATTAGACTCTAGCGCATACGAGCAGTACTTC.

This clone occurred once. The CDR3 coding sequence is TGTGCCAGCAGTCGGGAGCTGGGGGATACGCAGTATTTT. Its translation: CASSRELGDTQYF. The chain combines TRBV2 with TRBJ2-3, with D possibly being TRBD2 (6 bases). Germline lookup yields CDR1 SNHLY and CDR2 FYNNEI. The length of the CDR3 is 13 residues. Trimming cost V 5 bases and J 6 bases, with 12 bases left between them.

V is TRBV25-1 and J is TRBJ2-2, with 7 bases matching TRBD1. The CDR3 is 14 residues long. Looked up from germline, CDR1 is MGHDK and CDR2 is SYGVNS. The ends lost 7 bases at V and 5 bases at J; junction bases unmatched: 7. CDR3 sequence: CASTSPRGTGELFF. The CDR3 DNA reads as TGTGCCAGCACGTCCCCCAGGGGGACCGGGGAGCTGTTTTTT.

This clone was detected only once. This rearrangement joins TRBV9 to TRBJ2-7; TRBD2 aligns across 7 bases. V gave up 0 bases and J gave up 0 bases; unmatched junction bases: 6. Germline values: CDR1 SGDLS, CDR2 YYNGEE. The CDR3 is 16 amino acids. DNA for the CDR3: TGTGCCAGCAGCGTAGAGGCGGGAGTGGGCTCCTACGAGCAGTACTTC. Its protein is CASSVEAGVGSYEQYF. The full variable domain, its missing parts supplied by reference TRBV9 and TRBJ2-7, is DSGVTQTPKHLITATGQRVTLRCSPRSGDLSVYWYQQSLDQGLQFLIQYYNGEERAKGNILERFSAQQFPDLHSELNLSSLELGDSALYFCASSVEAGVGSYEQYFGPGTRLTVT.

This chain joins TRBV6-6 and TRBJ2-7; TRBD1 matches 7 bases. With 7 bases clipped from V and 1 base from J, the junction kept 4 bases outside the gene matches. Germline V gene data show CDR1 as MNHNY and CDR2 as SVGAGI (reference sequence). The CDR3 sequence is 13 residues long. The CDR3 sequence: CASTPDRSYEQYF. DNA of the CDR3: TGTGCCAGCACCCCGGACAGGTCCTACGAGCAGTACTTC.